These 16 T cell receptor beta chains were sequenced from one sample in a study of blood T cells in healthy people across ages. Next came a second PCR, run for about 7 to 12 cycles, which used a sample-barcoded 5' primer along with a J-beta primer mix. Via MiXCR, TCRdb re-called the 5' RACE reads, giving one row per CDR3 protein. The top ten clones hold over 7% of a sample with roughly 1,700,000 distinct CDR3 sequences, approximately 30% of them seen once. Sequenced input: blood. The receptors were gathered from a woman in her 30s in good health.

This clonotype has just a few counts. V usage is TRBV27 and J usage is TRBJ2-7, with TRBD1 matching 9 bases. Germline V gene data show CDR1 as MNHEY and CDR2 as SMNVEV (reference sequence). The ends lost 1 base at V and 3 bases at J; junction bases unmatched: 4. The length of the CDR3 is 15 residues. Here the CDR3 reads CASSLLGTGNYEQYF. DNA for the CDR3: TGTGCCAGCAGTTTATTAGGGACAGGGAACTACGAGCAGTACTTC.

In this sample, this clonotype turned up many times. J is TRBJ2-5 and V is TRBV18, with 8 positions matching TRBD1. Germline CDR1 and CDR2: KGHSH and LQKENI. Trimming cost V 5 bases and J 5 bases; bases outside gene matches: 7. CDR3 size: 14 residues. The CDR3 sequence: CASSATGGKETQYF. As DNA, the CDR3 is TGTGCCAGCTCAGCAACAGGGGGGAAGGAGACCCAGTACTTC.

The chain joins TRBV20-1 to TRBJ2-3; maybe TRBD2 (6 bases). From germline, CDR1 is DFQATT and CDR2 SNEGSKA (reference sequence). V was cut by 5 bases and J by 5 bases, with 17 bases left in between. CDR3 length: 14 residues. As DNA, the CDR3 is TGCAGTGCTCCCGGAGGGCTCCCCCGAGATACGCAGTATTTT. It encodes CSAPGGLPRDTQYF.

This clonotype was counted only a few times. This sequence joins TRBV7-2 and TRBJ2-3; TRBD2 agrees at 8 bases. Germline V gene data show CDR1 as SGHTA and CDR2 as FQGNSA. Losses at the gene ends were 5 bases for V and 6 bases for J; bases not matched to a gene: 7. This CDR3 comprises 14 residues. CDR3 sequence (DNA): TGTGCCAGCAGCATCGGGACTAGTGGGGATACGCAGTATTTT. Translation gives CASSIGTSGDTQYF.

The chain uses TRBV30 and TRBJ2-1; no clear D gene. Between the trimmed V and J ends, which lost 4 bases and 13 bases, there was a span of 14 bases. This CDR3 spans 11 amino acids. CDR1 and CDR2 from the germline V gene are GTSNPN and SVGIG (reference sequence). The CDR3 region is CAWTSSTSQFF. CDR3 DNA sequence: TGTGCCTGGACATCCTCGACATCTCAGTTCTTC.

Concerning this clonotype: This could be a read error, since a much larger clone is one nucleotide away. The chain carries TRBV12-3 or TRBV12-4 and TRBJ2-4; 7 nucleotides align to TRBD1. The CDR3 is made up of 16 amino acids. With 7 bases clipped from V and 3 bases from J, the junction kept 12 bases outside the gene matches. The DNA for the CDR3 is TGTGCCAGCACCCCATGGGGGACAGATAGCAAAAACATTCAGTACTTC. It is translated as CASTPWGTDSKNIQYF.

The table lists this clonotype with a few counts. The chain links TRBV20-1 to TRBJ2-7, with a tentative D call TRBD1 (5 bases). The CDR3 loop spans 13 amino acids. CDR1 DFQATT and CDR2 SNEGSKA come from the germline V gene (reference sequence). V was pared by 0 bases and J by 4 bases, with 10 bases between. For the CDR3, the DNA is TGCAGTGCTAGAGATTTGAAGGGGTACGAGCAGTACTTC. Translation gives CSARDLKGYEQYF.

This clonotype appeared a few times. The V call is TRBV12-3 or TRBV12-4, the J call TRBJ1-1, with 7 bases fitting TRBD1. The CDR3 spans 15 residues. V gave up 10 bases and J gave up 0 bases; unmatched junction bases: 11. The CDR3 is CATKTGSIVNTEAFF. CDR3 DNA: TGTGCCACCAAGACAGGGAGCATTGTGAACACTGAAGCTTTCTTT.

On this clonotype: One end of the junction fails to match germline, which may point to a read error. The chain employs TRBV24-1 and TRBJ2-3; D gene uncertain. Germline V gene sequence: CDR1 KGHDR, CDR2 SFDVKD. The CDR3 spans 14 residues. CDR3 nucleotides: TGCGCCACCAGTGAGGCCGGGCCCACAGATACGCAGTATTTT. The encoded protein is CATSEAGPTDTQYF.

As for this clonotype: An end of the junction differs from the germline gene, which may be a read error. This chain links TRBV5-1 with TRBJ2-1, with D perhaps given as TRBD1 or TRBD2 (6 bases each). The CDR3 consists of 14 residues. Germline loops: CDR1 SGHRS, CDR2 YFSETQ. The CDR3: CTSRWGASGNEQFF. The CDR3 coding sequence is TGCACCAGCAGATGGGGGGCCTCGGGCAATGAGCAGTTCTTC.

This clonotype was counted ten times or more. V and J are TRBV10-3 and TRBJ2-5, with a possible D match to TRBD1 (5 bases). Trimming removed 6 bases at V and 2 bases at J, with 10 bases between. This CDR3 region has 13 residues. Germline CDR1 ENHRY, CDR2 SYGVKD. In nucleotides, the CDR3 is TGTGCCATCAGACAGGCCCTACAAGAGACCCAGTACTTC. This sequence encodes CAIRQALQETQYF.

The chain employs TRBV20-1 and TRBJ2-3; no firm D call. The CDR3 consists of 13 residues. V lost 0 bases to trimming and J lost 5 bases, with 9 bases between them. Per the germline V gene, CDR1 is DFQATT and CDR2 is SNEGSKA (reference sequence). The CDR3 region has the DNA TGCAGTGCTAGAGAAAGCCCCCAAGATACGCAGTATTTT. The encoded protein is CSARESPQDTQYF.

The chain carries TRBV9 and TRBJ1-1, with D possibly TRBD1 on 6 matching bases. CDR1 is SGDLS and CDR2 is YYNGEE in the germline V gene. Trimming stripped 5 bases from V and 5 bases from J, with 22 bases between. This CDR3 spans 16 amino acids. The chain's CDR3 is CASSVGGWDDGTEAFF. Written as DNA, the CDR3 is TGTGCCAGCAGTGTTGGGGGCTGGGATGATGGGACTGAAGCTTTCTTT.

This clonotype was recorded only once. A much larger clone differs by one base, so this may be a read error. The V and J genes are TRBV9 and TRBJ2-4; 11 bases are a match to TRBD2. CDR1 and CDR2 from the germline V gene are SGDLS and YYNGEE. The CDR3 is made up of 14 amino acids. The CDR3 nucleotides read TGTGTCAGCAGCCCAGGGACTAGCGGAAACATTCAGTACTTC. Translation gives CVSSPGTSGNIQYF.

This clonotype was seen more than once but under ten times. This sequence joins TRBV20-1 and TRBJ2-6, with TRBD2 as a possible D gene (6 bases). Germline-derived CDR1 and CDR2 are DFQATT and SNEGSKA (reference sequence). V was pared by 6 bases and J by 0 bases, with 15 bases between. The CDR3 covers 16 residues. The CDR3 reads CSAARDFLSGANVLTF. The CDR3 DNA is TGCAGTGCCGCCCGGGACTTCCTCTCTGGGGCCAACGTCCTGACTTTC.

Regarding this clonotype: A read error may produce the germline difference seen at one junction end. This sequence joins TRBV9 and TRBJ2-6; TRBD1 might be the D (5 bases). From germline, CDR1 is SGDLS and CDR2 YYNGEE. This CDR3 contains 16 residues. This CDR3 is CASSPLGKSGANVRTF. CDR3 nucleotide sequence: TGTGCCAGCAGCCCCCTCGGAAAATCTGGGGCCAACGTCCGGACTTTC.